The rows below give T cell receptor beta chains drawn from one sample of a study of CD8 T cells in ankylosing spondylitis. TCRdb reprocessed the 5' RACE reads with MiXCR, giving one entry per CDR3 protein. The table shows approximately 400,000 distinct CDR3 sequences, with roughly 25% occurring only once. The sample taken for sequencing was blood, either unsorted or a sorted T cell fraction (not recorded which). All receptors come from a male donor with ankylosing spondylitis. The CDR3 runs from the conserved cysteine through the conserved F or W. The D gene is left open where the match is weak. Clone size is not always given. Where it is, it says once, few, many or a class for expanded clones.

J gene | clone size | D gene | V gene | CDR3 DNA | CDR3 protein
TRBJ1-4 | few | - | TRBV20-1 | TGCAGTGCTAGGGAGGGGCCCCTCACTAATGAAAAACTGTTTTTT | CSAREGPLTNEKLFF
TRBJ2-2 | - | TRBD2 | TRBV20-1 | TGCAGTGCTAGAGAACTAGCGGGAGGGCAGGGGGAGCTGTTTTTT | CSARELAGGQGELFF
TRBJ1-5 | - | - | TRBV15 | TGTGCCACCAGCATCACCCTGGGGAGGGTGAGCAATCAGCCCCAGCATTTT | CATSITLGRVSNQPQHF
TRBJ2-1 | few | - | TRBV24-1 | TGTGCCACCAGTGATTTGCTGACCGGGAGTCTTCATGAGCAGTTCTTC | CATSDLLTGSLHEQFF
TRBJ2-2 | - | TRBD2 | TRBV9 | TGTGCCAGCAGCACTGGGGTCGGGGGGACCGGGGAGCTGTTTTTT | CASSTGVGGTGELFF
TRBJ1-2 | - | - | TRBV10-3 | TGTGCCATCGGTGGCAGGGCGGCTAACTATGGCTACACCTTC | CAIGGRAANYGYTF
TRBJ2-3 | - | - | TRBV18 | TGTGCCAGTTCCGGGGGTCCCACTAGCACAGATACGCAGTATTTT | CASSGGPTSTDTQYF
TRBJ1-1 | - | TRBD1 | TRBV7-6 | TGTGCCAGCAGCTTACAGGGGGCTTTCGACACTGAAGCTTTCTTT | CASSLQGAFDTEAFF
TRBJ1-1 | few | - | TRBV12-3/TRBV12-4 | TGTGCCAGCAGTCTGCTAGGTACCGGTTTCGAAGCTTTCTTT | CASSLLGTGFEAFF
TRBJ2-7 | few | - | TRBV29-1 | TGCAGCGTTGAAGGTGGGGGGGCAGGTCCGGGGTACGAGCAGTACTTC | CSVEGGGAGPGYEQYF
TRBJ2-1 | - | TRBD2 | TRBV20-1 | TGCAGTGCTTGGACTAGCGGGACGGGTGAGCAGTTCTTC | CSAWTSGTGEQFF
TRBJ1-1 | - | - | TRBV11-2 | TGTGCCAGCAGACGGGCAGTCATGAACACTGAAGCTTTCTTT | CASRRAVMNTEAFF
TRBJ2-1 | few | TRBD1 | TRBV9 | TGTGCCAGCAGCGTCGGGACAGCTCCCCTTGGGAATGAGCAGTTCTTC | CASSVGTAPLGNEQFF
TRBJ2-2 | - | TRBD1 | TRBV6-1 | TGTGCCAGCAGACAGGGGGCGGACACCGGGGAGCTGTTTTTT | CASRQGADTGELFF
TRBJ1-5 | - | - | TRBV20-1 | TGCAGTGCTAGAGAGTGGGGGCAGTATAGCAATCAGCCCCAGCATTTT | CSAREWGQYSNQPQHF
TRBJ2-3 | - | - | TRBV29-1 | TGCAGCGTTGAAGGCCCTCTAGGGGCTGATACGCAGTATTTT | CSVEGPLGADTQYF
TRBJ2-3 | - | - | TRBV7-9 | TGTGCCAGCAGCTTATATCTAGCTAGCACAGATACGCAGTATTTT | CASSLYLASTDTQYF
TRBJ1-1 | - | - | TRBV7-8 | TGTGCCAGCAGCTTAGGGAGCCAGGGATGGACTGAAGCTTTCTTT | CASSLGSQGWTEAFF
TRBJ2-1 | few | - | TRBV15 | TGTGCCACCAGCAGAGACCGGATATCGGGAGTAGGCAATGAGCAGTTCTTC | CATSRDRISGVGNEQFF
TRBJ1-1 | many | - | TRBV5-1 | TGTGCCAGCAGCTTAGGGGGTAGGAACACTGAAGCTTTCTTT | CASSLGGRNTEAFF
TRBJ2-7 | - | - | TRBV15 | TGTGCCACCAGCAGAGATCTCGCCCGGGACGAGCAGTACTTC | CATSRDLARDEQYF
TRBJ2-1 | few | TRBD2 | TRBV29-1 | TGCAGCTTGACTAGCGGGAGAGGTGGTGATGAGCAGTTCTTC | CSLTSGRGGDEQFF
TRBJ2-5 | - | - | TRBV5-1 | TGCGCCAGCAGCTTGGATGGGGGACGGGGGACCCAGTACTTC | CASSLDGGRGTQYF
TRBJ2-7 | - | TRBD2 | TRBV20-1 | TGCAGTGCTACTACTAGCGGAAGCTCCTACGAGCAGTACTTC | CSATTSGSSYEQYF
TRBJ1-1 | few | - | TRBV7-6 | TGTGCCAGCAGCACCGGACTAGCAGCTTTCTTT | CASSTGLAAFF
TRBJ2-4 | - | TRBD1 | TRBV5-1 | TGCGCCAGCAGCTTGGATACAGGGGTGGTCAAAAACATTCAGTACTTC | CASSLDTGVVKNIQYF
TRBJ2-5 | - | - | TRBV6-1 | TGTGCCAGCAGTGGGATCCGAGGGGGGGAGACCCAGTACTTC | CASSGIRGGETQYF
TRBJ2-5 | few | - | TRBV24-1 | TGTGCCACCGGTATGGGGAGTCAGGAGACCCAGTACTTC | CATGMGSQETQYF
TRBJ2-7 | - | - | TRBV5-1 | TGCGCCAGCAGCTTTACAGGTTCCTCCTACGAGCAGTACTTC | CASSFTGSSYEQYF
TRBJ2-5 | - | TRBD1 | TRBV19 | TGTGCGACAAAGGGGGCGTACCAAGAGACCCAGTACTTC | CATKGAYQETQYF
TRBJ2-2 | few | TRBD2 | TRBV12-3/TRBV12-4 | TGTGCCAGCAGCTATCTCGTCGGGACTAGCGGGAGATTCGTCGGGGAGCTGTTTTTT | CASSYLVGTSGRFVGELFF
TRBJ1-1 | - | - | TRBV5-1 | TGCGCCAGCAGCTTGGCCGAAAGGGAAACTGAAGCTTTCTTT | CASSLAERETEAFF
TRBJ1-2 | - | - | TRBV20-1 | TGCAGTGCCTCGGACGAGTCGGTAGGAGTTAACACCTTC | CSASDESVGVNTF
TRBJ1-5 | few | - | TRBV12-3/TRBV12-4 | TGTGCCAGCCGGAGGTCGGGCAATCAGCCCCAGCATTTT | CASRRSGNQPQHF
TRBJ1-2 | - | - | TRBV10-3 | TGTGCCGTTGGACCGCAGTTTGGCTACACCTTC | CAVGPQFGYTF
TRBJ2-4 | few | TRBD1 | TRBV5-1 | TGCGCCAGCAGCTTAAACAGGGGGAACATTCAGTACTTC | CASSLNRGNIQYF
TRBJ2-4 | few | - | TRBV3-1 | TGTGCCAGCAGCCAAGAATTAGACATTCAGTACTTC | CASSQELDIQYF
TRBJ2-5 | - | TRBD1 | TRBV18 | TGTGCCAGCTCACCGACAGGGGCCCCCCAAGAGACCCAGTACTTC | CASSPTGAPQETQYF
TRBJ1-1 | - | - | TRBV11-3 | TGTGCCAGCAGCTTAAACAGCTTGAACACTGAAGCTTTCTTT | CASSLNSLNTEAFF
TRBJ2-3 | - | - | TRBV13 | TGTGCCAGCAGCCACCCGACCACACGGGCAGATACGCAGTATTTT | CASSHPTTRADTQYF
TRBJ2-1 | - | TRBD2 | TRBV29-1 | TGCAGCGGGACTAGCGTCTACAATGAGCAGTTCTTC | CSGTSVYNEQFF
TRBJ2-7 | few | - | TRBV9 | TGTGCCAGCAGCCCCCGGACCTCCAGCTCCTACGAGCAGTACTTC | CASSPRTSSSYEQYF
TRBJ2-3 | - | - | TRBV9 | TGTGCCAGCAGCGTAGAGGACCGCACAGATACGCAGTATTTT | CASSVEDRTDTQYF
TRBJ2-7 | - | TRBD1 | TRBV3-1 | TGTGCCAGCACGTCAGGAGGAAACAGGGGGTACGAGCAGTACTTC | CASTSGGNRGYEQYF
TRBJ2-1 | many | - | TRBV29-1 | TGCAGCGTTAGACAGAGACTCAACAATGAGCAGTTCTTC | CSVRQRLNNEQFF
TRBJ2-1 | once | - | TRBV5-4 | TGTGCCAGCAGCTTGTCACCAGGAGACCCTCCGTTCTTC | CASSLSPGDPPFF
TRBJ2-7 | few | TRBD2 | TRBV20-1 | TGCAGTGCTACGACTAGCGGGATGTCCTACGAGCAGTACTTC | CSATTSGMSYEQYF
TRBJ2-5 | - | - | TRBV24-1 | TGTGCCACCAGTGACAATACAGGGATCCAAGAGACCCAGTACTTC | CATSDNTGIQETQYF
TRBJ2-1 | - | - | TRBV5-1 | TGCGCCAGCAGCTGGGACGGCTCCTACAATGAGCAGTTCTTC | CASSWDGSYNEQFF
TRBJ2-3 | - | - | TRBV7-2 | TGTGCCAGCAGCTTAGTGCACGGCAGCACAGATACGCAGTATTTT | CASSLVHGSTDTQYF
TRBJ2-5 | few | - | TRBV20-1 | TGCAGTGCTATTCCCGGGGGTCAGATGTTAGAGACCCAGTACTTC | CSAIPGGQMLETQYF
TRBJ2-1 | - | - | TRBV24-1 | TGTGCCACCAGTGATTTGGGTACCGTCAATGAGCAGTTCTTC | CATSDLGTVNEQFF
TRBJ1-1 | - | - | TRBV7-2 | TGTGCCAGCAGCTCCCCCCGGACAACATCGGGCACTGAAGCTTTCTTT | CASSSPRTTSGTEAFF